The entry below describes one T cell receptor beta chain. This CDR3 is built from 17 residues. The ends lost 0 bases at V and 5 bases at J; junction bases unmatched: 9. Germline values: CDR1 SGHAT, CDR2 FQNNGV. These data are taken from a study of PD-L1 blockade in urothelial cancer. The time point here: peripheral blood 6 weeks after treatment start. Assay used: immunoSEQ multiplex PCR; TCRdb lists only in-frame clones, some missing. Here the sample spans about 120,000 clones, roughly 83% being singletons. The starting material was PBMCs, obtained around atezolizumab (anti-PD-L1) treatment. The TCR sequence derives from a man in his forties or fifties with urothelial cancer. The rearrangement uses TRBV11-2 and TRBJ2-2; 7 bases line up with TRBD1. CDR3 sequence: CASSLDRDRVWTGELFF. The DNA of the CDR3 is TGTGCCAGCAGCTTAGATCGCGACAGGGTTTGGACCGGGGAGCTGTTTTTT.